Below, 20 T cell receptor beta chains from the same sample are listed, as sequenced in a study of T cells in Graves' hyperthyroidism and ophthalmopathy. The investigators amplified TCR beta CDR3 regions from RNA transcripts. The primer set for the first-round RT-PCR of the TCR CDR3 was HTBI. TCRdb itself ran the multiplex PCR reads through MiXCR, one entry per CDR3 protein. The sample carries 500,000 to 700,000 distinct CDR3 sequences, approximately 15% recorded once. The sequencing sample was made of blood. The receptors shown here come from a woman aged 18 to 35 with Graves' hyperthyroidism.

The CDR3 DNA is TGTGCCAGCAGCCCCCAGGAATTTAGCAATCAGCCCCAGCATTTT. Its translation: CASSPQEFSNQPQHF. J is TRBJ1-5 and V is TRBV28; no clear D gene. Between the trimmed V and J ends, which lost 6 bases and 0 bases, there was a span of 12 bases. The CDR3 is 15 residues long. Germline V gene sequence: CDR1 MDHEN, CDR2 SYDVKM.

This clonotype occurred many times. This rearrangement joins TRBV20-1 to TRBJ1-5; maybe TRBD1 (5 bases). V was pared by 1 base and J by 3 bases, with 7 bases between. Germline V lookup: CDR1 DFQATT, CDR2 SNEGSKA (reference sequence). The CDR3 extends over 13 amino acids. In DNA, the CDR3 is TGCAGTGCTAGAGGAGGGGCCAATCAGCCCCAGCATTTT. Protein sequence: CSARGGANQPQHF.

This clonotype has more than one count but fewer than ten. The chain is built from TRBV19 and TRBJ2-7, with D possibly matching TRBD2 (5 bases). The CDR3 length is 15 residues. The ends were cut back, 0 bases at V and 2 bases at J, with 11 bases in the middle. Germline assignment: CDR1 LNHDA and CDR2 SQIVND (reference sequence). CDR3 coding DNA: TGTGCCAGTAGTATAGAGGGGTCGGGAACCTACGAGCAGTACTTC. This codes for CASSIEGSGTYEQYF.

This clonotype was counted ten times or more. This chain connects TRBV5-1 to TRBJ2-7, with 8 positions matching TRBD2. Trimming removed 4 bases from V and 3 bases from J; junction bases left unmatched: 6. Looked up from germline, CDR1 is SGHRS and CDR2 is YFSETQ. The CDR3 extends over 14 amino acids. For the CDR3, the DNA is TGCGCCAGCAGCATCGTAGCGGGACACTACGAGCAGTACTTC. It translates to CASSIVAGHYEQYF. Variable domain in full (rest from reference TRBV5-1 and TRBJ2-7): KAGVTQTPRYLIKTRGQQVTLSCSPISGHRSVSWYQQTPGQGLQFLFEYFSETQRNKGNFPGRFSGRQFSNSRSEMNVSTLELGDSALYLCASSIVAGHYEQYFGPGTRLTVT.

This clonotype was found many times. This chain's CDR3 is CASIEGLGNYEQYF. As DNA, the CDR3 is TGTGCCAGCATCGAGGGATTGGGTAACTACGAGCAGTACTTC. J is TRBJ2-7 and V is TRBV2; TRBD2 is a possible D gene (5 bases). Trimming stripped 7 bases from V and 3 bases from J, with 16 bases between. The CDR3 consists of 14 residues. Germline values: CDR1 SNHLY, CDR2 FYNNEI.

CDR3 protein: CATSDGGRGGNQPQHF. The CDR3 DNA reads TGTGCCACCAGTGATGGGGGCCGAGGGGGCAATCAGCCCCAGCATTTT. The chain uses TRBV24-1 and TRBJ1-5; D perhaps matches TRBD1 (6 bases). The V end was cut by 3 bases, the J end by 2 bases, with 13 bases between. The CDR3 is 16 amino acids. Per the germline V gene, CDR1 is KGHDR and CDR2 is SFDVKD.

This clonotype was observed at least ten times. The chain combines TRBV28 with TRBJ1-2; no reliable D call. CDR1 is MDHEN and CDR2 is SYDVKM in the germline V gene. The V end was cut by 4 bases, the J end by 8 bases, with 17 bases between. This CDR3 is 14 amino acids long. In DNA, the CDR3 is TGTGCCAGCAGTTCCATCGGGCGGAGTGGCGGCTACACCTTC. Its translation: CASSSIGRSGGYTF.

The chain employs TRBV20-1 and TRBJ2-7; TRBD1 matches at 7 bases. V trimming: 7 bases; J trimming: 2 bases; junction bases outside the gene matches: 8. Germline assignment: CDR1 DFQATT and CDR2 SNEGSKA (reference sequence). The CDR3 contains 13 residues. The CDR3 protein is CSGQQGFAYEQYF. CDR3 nucleotides: TGCAGTGGGCAACAGGGGTTCGCCTACGAGCAGTACTTC.

The chain is built from TRBV9 and TRBJ1-5; 7 positions agree with TRBD1. From germline, CDR1 is SGDLS and CDR2 YYNGEE. This CDR3 is 14 amino acids long. Germline trimming cut 6 bases from V and 0 bases from J; bases unmatched to any gene: 3. The CDR3 coding sequence is TGTGCCAGCAACTCAGGGGGTAGCAATCAGCCCCAGCATTTT. Translation: CASNSGGSNQPQHF.

This clonotype came up many times. J is TRBJ2-1 and V is TRBV28; 7 nucleotides agree with TRBD2. Unmatched junction bases numbered 5, after V lost 2 bases and J lost 1 base. CDR1 is MDHEN, CDR2 SYDVKM, per germline. The CDR3 consists of 16 residues. The CDR3 here is CASSLVGGPSYNEQFF. CDR3 sequence (DNA): TGTGCCAGCAGTTTAGTGGGAGGGCCGTCCTACAATGAGCAGTTCTTC.

This clonotype was seen a few times. The chain has TRBV29-1 and TRBJ2-7, with 10 positions matching TRBD2. From germline, CDR1 is SQVTM and CDR2 ANQGSEA. The CDR3 runs to 14 residues. V lost 6 bases to trimming and J lost 6 bases; unmatched junction nucleotides: 11. Written as DNA, the CDR3 is TGCAGCGTAACCGAGGGCCTAGCGGGAGCCGAGCAGTACTTC. Translated, it gives CSVTEGLAGAEQYF.

J is TRBJ1-3 and V is TRBV2; D gene uncertain. CDR1 is SNHLY, CDR2 FYNNEI, per germline. Trimming took 6 bases from V and 1 from J, leaving 7 bases between them. The CDR3 totals 13 residues. The CDR3 region is CASRSVSGNTIYF. CDR3 nucleotides: TGTGCCAGCAGGTCCGTTTCTGGAAACACCATATATTTT.

About this clonotype: The junction differs from germline at one of its ends, possibly a read error. The V call is TRBV6-5, the J call TRBJ2-1; D is uncertain. In germline, CDR1 is MNHEY, CDR2 SVGAGI. This CDR3 comprises 14 residues. The CDR3 loop reads CASRPRSSNNEQFF. CDR3 bases: TGTGCCAGCAGGCCGAGGTCCTCCAACAATGAGCAGTTCTTC.

This clonotype was counted between two and nine times. The chain recombines TRBV7-9 with TRBJ1-6, with TRBD1 as a possible D gene (5 bases). The CDR3 totals 14 residues. Germline V gives CDR1 SEHNR, CDR2 FQNEAQ (reference sequence). Trimming stripped 3 bases from V and 3 bases from J, with 6 bases between. CDR3 DNA sequence: TGTGCCAGCAGCTTCGACAGCTATAATTCACCCCTCCACTTT. Translating it yields CASSFDSYNSPLHF.

This clonotype was seen at least ten times. V is TRBV7-9 and J is TRBJ2-3; D may match TRBD1 or TRBD2 (6 bases each). Between the trimmed V and J ends, which lost 5 bases and 2 bases, there was a span of 17 bases. CDR1 and CDR2 (germline): SEHNR, FQNEAQ (reference sequence). The CDR3 totals 16 residues. The CDR3 loop reads CASSPEWGADTDTQYF. CDR3 bases: TGTGCCAGCAGCCCCGAATGGGGGGCTGACACAGATACGCAGTATTTT.

This clonotype was detected many times. V is TRBV7-9 and J is TRBJ1-4; no definite D call. Germline V gene sequence: CDR1 SEHNR, CDR2 FQNEAQ (reference sequence). V gave up 2 bases and J gave up 0 bases, with 13 bases separating them. The CDR3 is 17 amino acids. The CDR3 loop is CASSLNVGGPTNEKLFF. DNA of the CDR3: TGTGCCAGCAGCTTAAACGTCGGCGGCCCAACTAATGAAAAACTGTTTTTT.

This clonotype occurred many times. The chain carries TRBV10-3 and TRBJ1-5, with 9 positions matching TRBD1. Trimming took 7 bases from V and 0 from J; bases not matched to a gene: 4. The CDR3 has 15 amino acids. Germline CDR1 is ENHRY and CDR2 is SYGVKD. CDR3 residues: CAIKRDRDSNQPQHF. CDR3 bases: TGTGCCATCAAACGGGACAGGGATAGCAATCAGCCCCAGCATTTT.

This clonotype was detected many times. The rearrangement links TRBV28 to TRBJ2-5; D is unclear. V lost 6 bases to trimming and J lost 2 bases, with 7 bases between them. Germline CDR1 is MDHEN and CDR2 is SYDVKM. This CDR3 is built from 12 residues. DNA of the CDR3: TGTGCCAGCAGCTATAAACAAGAGACCCAGTACTTC. Protein: CASSYKQETQYF.

This clonotype came up a few times. This rearrangement joins TRBV6-1 to TRBJ1-2; D is ambiguous. Germline values: CDR1 MNHNS, CDR2 SASEGT. The CDR3 runs 14 residues. Trimming stripped 5 bases from V and 0 bases from J, with 10 bases between. The CDR3 region has the DNA TGTGCCAGCAGTCAGAGGAGAGCTAACTATGGCTACACCTTC. This gives the protein CASSQRRANYGYTF.

This clonotype appeared many times. In DNA form, the CDR3 reads TGTGCCAGCAGCAAGGGACAGGACTATGGCTACACCTTC. Its translation is CASSKGQDYGYTF. The chain links TRBV7-9 to TRBJ1-2; 8 bases map to TRBD1. The CDR3 contains 13 residues. With V trimmed by 5 bases and J by 3 bases, 2 bases remained unmatched. Germline CDR1 SEHNR, CDR2 FQNEAQ (reference sequence).